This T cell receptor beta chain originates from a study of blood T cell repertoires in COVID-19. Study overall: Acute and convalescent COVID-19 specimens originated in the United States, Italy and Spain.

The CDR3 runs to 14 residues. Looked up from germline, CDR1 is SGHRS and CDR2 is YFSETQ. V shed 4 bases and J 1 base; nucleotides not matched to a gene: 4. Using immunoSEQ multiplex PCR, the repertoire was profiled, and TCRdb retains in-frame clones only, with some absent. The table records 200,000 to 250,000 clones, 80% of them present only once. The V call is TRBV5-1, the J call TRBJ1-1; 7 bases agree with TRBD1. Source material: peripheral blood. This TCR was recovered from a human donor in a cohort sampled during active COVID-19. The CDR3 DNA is TGCGCCAGCAGCCACGACAGGGCGAACACTGAAGCTTTCTTT. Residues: CASSHDRANTEAFF.